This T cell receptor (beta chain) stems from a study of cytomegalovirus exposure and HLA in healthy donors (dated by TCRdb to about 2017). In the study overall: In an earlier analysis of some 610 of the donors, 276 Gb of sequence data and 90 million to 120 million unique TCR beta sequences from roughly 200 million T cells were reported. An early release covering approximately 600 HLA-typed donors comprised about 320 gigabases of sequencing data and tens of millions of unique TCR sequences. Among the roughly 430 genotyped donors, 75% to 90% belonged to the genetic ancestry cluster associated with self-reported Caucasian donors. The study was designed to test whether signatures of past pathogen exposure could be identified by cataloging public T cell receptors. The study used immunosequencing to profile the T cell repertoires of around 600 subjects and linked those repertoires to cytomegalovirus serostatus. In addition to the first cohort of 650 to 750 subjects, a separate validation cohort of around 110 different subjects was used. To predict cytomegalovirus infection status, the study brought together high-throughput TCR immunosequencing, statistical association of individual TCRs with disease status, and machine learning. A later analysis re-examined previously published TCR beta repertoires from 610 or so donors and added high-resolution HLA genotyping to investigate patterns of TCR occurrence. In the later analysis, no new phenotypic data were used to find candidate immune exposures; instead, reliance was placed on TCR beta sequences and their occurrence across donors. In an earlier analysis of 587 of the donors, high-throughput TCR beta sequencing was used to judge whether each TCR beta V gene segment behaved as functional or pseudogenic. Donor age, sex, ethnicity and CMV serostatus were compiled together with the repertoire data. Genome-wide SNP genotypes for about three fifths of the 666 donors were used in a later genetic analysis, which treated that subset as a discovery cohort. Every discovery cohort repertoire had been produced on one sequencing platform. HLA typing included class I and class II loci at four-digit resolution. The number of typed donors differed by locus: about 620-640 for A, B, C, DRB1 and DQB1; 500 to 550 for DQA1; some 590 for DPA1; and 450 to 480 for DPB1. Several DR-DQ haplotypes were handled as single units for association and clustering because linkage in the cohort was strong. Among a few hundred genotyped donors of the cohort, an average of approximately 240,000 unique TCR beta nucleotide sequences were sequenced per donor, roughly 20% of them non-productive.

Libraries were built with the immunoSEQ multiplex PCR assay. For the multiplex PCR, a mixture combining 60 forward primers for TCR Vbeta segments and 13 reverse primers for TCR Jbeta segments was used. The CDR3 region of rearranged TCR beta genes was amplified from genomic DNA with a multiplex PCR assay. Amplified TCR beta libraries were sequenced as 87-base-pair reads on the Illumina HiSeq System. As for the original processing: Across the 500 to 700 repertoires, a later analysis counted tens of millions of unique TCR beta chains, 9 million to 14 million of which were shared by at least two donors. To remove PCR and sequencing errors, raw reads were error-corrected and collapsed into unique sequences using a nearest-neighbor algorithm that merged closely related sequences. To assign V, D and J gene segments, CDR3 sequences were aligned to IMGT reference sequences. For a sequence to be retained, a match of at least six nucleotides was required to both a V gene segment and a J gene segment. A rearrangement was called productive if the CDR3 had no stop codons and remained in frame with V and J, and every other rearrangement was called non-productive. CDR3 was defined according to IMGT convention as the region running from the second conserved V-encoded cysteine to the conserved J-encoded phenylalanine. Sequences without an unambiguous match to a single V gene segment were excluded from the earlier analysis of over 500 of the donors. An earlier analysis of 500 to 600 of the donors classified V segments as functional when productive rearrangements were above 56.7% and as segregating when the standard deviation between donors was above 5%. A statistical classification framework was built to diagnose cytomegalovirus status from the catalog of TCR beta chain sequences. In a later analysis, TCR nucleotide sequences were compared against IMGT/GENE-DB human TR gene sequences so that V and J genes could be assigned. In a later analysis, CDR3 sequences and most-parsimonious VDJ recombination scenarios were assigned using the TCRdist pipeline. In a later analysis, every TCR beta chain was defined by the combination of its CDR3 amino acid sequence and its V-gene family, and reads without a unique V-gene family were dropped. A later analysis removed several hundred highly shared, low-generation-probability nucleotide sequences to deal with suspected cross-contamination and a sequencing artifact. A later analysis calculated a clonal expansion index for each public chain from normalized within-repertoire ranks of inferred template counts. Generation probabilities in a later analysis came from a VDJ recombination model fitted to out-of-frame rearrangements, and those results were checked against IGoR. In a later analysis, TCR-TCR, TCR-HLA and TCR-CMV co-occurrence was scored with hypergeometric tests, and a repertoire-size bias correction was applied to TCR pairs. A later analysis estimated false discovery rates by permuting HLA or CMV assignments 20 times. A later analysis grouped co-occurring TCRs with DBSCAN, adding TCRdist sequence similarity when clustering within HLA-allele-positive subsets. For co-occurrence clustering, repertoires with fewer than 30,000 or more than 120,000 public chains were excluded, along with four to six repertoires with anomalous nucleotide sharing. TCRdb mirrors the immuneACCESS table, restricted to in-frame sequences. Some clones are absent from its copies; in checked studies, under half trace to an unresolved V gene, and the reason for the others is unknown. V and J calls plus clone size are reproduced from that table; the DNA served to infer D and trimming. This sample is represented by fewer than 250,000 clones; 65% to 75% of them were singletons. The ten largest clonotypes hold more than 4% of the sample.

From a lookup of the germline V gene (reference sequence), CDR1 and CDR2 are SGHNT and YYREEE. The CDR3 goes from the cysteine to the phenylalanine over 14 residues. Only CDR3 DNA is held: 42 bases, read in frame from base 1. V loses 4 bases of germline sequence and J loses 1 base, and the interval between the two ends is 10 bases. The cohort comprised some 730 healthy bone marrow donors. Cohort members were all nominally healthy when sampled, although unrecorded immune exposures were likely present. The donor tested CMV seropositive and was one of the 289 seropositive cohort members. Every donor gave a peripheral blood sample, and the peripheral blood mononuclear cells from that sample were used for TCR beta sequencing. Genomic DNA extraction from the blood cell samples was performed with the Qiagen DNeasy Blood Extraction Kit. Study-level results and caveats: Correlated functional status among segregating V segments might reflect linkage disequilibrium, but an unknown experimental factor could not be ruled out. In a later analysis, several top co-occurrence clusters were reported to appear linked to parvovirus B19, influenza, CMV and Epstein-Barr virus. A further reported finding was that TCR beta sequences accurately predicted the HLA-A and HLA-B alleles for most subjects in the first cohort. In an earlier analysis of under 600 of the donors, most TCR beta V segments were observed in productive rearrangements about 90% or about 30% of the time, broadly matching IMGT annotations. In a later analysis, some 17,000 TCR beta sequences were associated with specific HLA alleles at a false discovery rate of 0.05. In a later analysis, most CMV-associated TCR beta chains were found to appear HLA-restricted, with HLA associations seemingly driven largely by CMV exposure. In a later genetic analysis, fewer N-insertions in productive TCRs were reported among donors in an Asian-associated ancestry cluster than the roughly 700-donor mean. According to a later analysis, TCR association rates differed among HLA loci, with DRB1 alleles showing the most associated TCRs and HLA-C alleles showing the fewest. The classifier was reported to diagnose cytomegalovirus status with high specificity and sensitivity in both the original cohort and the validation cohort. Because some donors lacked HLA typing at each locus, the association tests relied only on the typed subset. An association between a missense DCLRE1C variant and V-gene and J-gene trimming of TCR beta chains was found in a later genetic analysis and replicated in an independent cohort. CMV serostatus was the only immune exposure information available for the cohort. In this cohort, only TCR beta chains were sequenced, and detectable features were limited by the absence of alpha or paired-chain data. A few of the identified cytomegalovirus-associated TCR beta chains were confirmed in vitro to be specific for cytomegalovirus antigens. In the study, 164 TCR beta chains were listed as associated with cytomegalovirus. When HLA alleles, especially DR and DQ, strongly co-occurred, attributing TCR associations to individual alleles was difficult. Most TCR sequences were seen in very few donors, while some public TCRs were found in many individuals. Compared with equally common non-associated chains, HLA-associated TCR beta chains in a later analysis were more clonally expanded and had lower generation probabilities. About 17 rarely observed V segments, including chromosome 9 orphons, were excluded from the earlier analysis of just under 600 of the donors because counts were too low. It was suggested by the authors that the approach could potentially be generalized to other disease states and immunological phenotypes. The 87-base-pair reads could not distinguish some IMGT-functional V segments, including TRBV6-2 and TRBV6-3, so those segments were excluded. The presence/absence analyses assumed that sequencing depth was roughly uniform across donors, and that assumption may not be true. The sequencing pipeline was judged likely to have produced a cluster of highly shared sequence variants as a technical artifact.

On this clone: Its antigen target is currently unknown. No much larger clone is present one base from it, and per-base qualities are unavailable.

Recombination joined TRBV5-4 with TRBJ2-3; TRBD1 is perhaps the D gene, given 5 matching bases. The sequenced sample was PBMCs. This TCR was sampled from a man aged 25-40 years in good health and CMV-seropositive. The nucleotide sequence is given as TGTGCCAGCAGCGCTGAAGGGGGCACAGATACGCAGTATTTT. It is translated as CASSAEGGTDTQYF.